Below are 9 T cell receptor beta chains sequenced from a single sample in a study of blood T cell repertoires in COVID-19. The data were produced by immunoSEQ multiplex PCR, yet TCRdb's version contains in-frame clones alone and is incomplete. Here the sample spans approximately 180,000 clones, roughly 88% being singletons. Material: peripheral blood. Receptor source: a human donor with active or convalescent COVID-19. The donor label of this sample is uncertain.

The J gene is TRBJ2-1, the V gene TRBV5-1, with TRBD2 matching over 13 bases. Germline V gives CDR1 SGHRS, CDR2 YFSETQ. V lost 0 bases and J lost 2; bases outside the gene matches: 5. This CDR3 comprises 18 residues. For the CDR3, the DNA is TGCGCCAGCAGCTTGGGACTAGCGGGAGGAAGGGCCTACAATGAGCAGTTCTTC. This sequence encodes CASSLGLAGGRAYNEQFF.

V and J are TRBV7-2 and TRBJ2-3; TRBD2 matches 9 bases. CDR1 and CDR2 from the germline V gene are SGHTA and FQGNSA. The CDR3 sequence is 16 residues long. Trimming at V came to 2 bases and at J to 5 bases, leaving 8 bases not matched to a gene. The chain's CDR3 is CASSLRRGGPIDTQYF. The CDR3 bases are TGTGCCAGCAGCTTAAGGCGGGGGGGCCCGATAGATACGCAGTATTTT.

The CDR3 nucleotides read TGTGCCAGTAGTACCGGGGACAGTATTATCTATGGCTACACCTTC. Its translation: CASSTGDSIIYGYTF. This rearrangement joins TRBV19 to TRBJ1-2, with TRBD1 identical over 7 bases. CDR3 size: 15 residues. Germline lookup yields CDR1 LNHDA and CDR2 SQIVND (reference sequence). Unmatched junction bases numbered 9, after V lost 4 bases and J lost 4 bases.

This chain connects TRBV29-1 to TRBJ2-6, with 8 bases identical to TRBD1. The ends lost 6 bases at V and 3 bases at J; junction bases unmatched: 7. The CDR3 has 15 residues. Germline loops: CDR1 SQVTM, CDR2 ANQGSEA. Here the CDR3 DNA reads TGCAGCGTCATGGACAGGGCAGGTGGGGCCAACGTCCTGACTTTC. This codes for CSVMDRAGGANVLTF.

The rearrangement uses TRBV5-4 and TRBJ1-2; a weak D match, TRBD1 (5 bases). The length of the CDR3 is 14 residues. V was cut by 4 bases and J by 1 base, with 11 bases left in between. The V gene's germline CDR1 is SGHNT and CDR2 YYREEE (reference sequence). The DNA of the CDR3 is TGTGCCAGCAGCCACCGGGGGGGTAACTATGGCTACACCTTC. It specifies CASSHRGGNYGYTF.

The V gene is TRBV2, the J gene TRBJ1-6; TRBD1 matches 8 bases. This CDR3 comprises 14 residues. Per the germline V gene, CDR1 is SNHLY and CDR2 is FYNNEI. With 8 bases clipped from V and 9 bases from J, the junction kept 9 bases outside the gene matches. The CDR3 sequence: CASDAQGTGSPLHF. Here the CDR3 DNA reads TGTGCCAGCGACGCACAGGGGACAGGTTCACCCCTCCACTTT.

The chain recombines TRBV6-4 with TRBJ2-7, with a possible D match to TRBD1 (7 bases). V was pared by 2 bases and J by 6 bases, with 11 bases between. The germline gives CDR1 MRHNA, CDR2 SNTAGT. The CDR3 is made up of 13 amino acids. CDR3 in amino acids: CASSDVQGGEQYF. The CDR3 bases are TGTGCCAGCAGTGACGTCCAGGGGGGCGAGCAGTACTTC.

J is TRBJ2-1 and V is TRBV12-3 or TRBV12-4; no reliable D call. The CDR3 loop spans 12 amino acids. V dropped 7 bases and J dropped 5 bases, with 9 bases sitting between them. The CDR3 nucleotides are TGTGCCAGCACCCCCGACAACAATGAGCAGTTCTTC. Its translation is CASTPDNNEQFF.

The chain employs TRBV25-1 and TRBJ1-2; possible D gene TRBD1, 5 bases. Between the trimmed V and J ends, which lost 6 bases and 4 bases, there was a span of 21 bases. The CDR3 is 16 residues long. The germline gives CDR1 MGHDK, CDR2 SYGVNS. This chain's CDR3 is CASSDPLGTTIYGYTF. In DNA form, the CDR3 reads TGTGCCAGCAGCGATCCACTAGGGACTACAATCTATGGCTACACCTTC.